This T cell receptor beta chain derives from a study of response to subunit inactivated influenza vaccine. Trimming removed 1 base at V and 2 bases at J, with 10 bases between. CDR1 SEHNR and CDR2 FQNEAQ come from the germline V gene (reference sequence). The CDR3 consists of 15 residues. TCRdb re-called the RT-PCR reads with MiXCR, one entry per CDR3 protein. Among more than 450,000 distinct CDR3 sequences listed, roughly 12% were seen once. The sequences come from PBMCs from blood, collected on the day of vaccination. The receptor's source is a man aged 45-65 years who received an inactivated influenza vaccine. This chain uses TRBV7-9 with TRBJ2-3; no clear D gene. The CDR3 sequence is CASSLGRAPTDTQYF. In DNA form, the CDR3 reads TGTGCCAGCAGCTTAGGTCGAGCGCCCACAGATACGCAGTATTTT.